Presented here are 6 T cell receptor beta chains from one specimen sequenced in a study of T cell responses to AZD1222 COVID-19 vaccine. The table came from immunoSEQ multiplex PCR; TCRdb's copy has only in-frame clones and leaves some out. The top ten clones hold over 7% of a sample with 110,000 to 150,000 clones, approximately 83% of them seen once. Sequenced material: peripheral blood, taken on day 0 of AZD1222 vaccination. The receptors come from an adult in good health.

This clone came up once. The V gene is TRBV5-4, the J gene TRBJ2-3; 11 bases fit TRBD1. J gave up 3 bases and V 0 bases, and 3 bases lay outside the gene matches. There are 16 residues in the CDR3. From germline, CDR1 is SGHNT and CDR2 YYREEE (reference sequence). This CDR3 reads CASSLGTGGGTDTQYF. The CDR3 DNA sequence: TGTGCCAGCAGCTTGGGGACAGGGGGCGGTACAGATACGCAGTATTTT.

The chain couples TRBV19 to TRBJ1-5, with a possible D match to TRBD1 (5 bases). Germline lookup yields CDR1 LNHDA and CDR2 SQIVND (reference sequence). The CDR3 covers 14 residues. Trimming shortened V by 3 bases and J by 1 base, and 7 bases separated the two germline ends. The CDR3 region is CASSIGGSNQPQHF. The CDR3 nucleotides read TGTGCCAGTAGTATTGGGGGGAGCAATCAGCCCCAGCATTTT. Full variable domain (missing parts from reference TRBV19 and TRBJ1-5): DGGITQSPKYLFRKEGQNVTLSCEQNLNHDAMYWYRQDPGQGLRLIYYSQIVNDFQKGDIAEGYSVSREKKESFPLTVTSAQKNPTAFYLCASSIGGSNQPQHFGDGTRLSIL.

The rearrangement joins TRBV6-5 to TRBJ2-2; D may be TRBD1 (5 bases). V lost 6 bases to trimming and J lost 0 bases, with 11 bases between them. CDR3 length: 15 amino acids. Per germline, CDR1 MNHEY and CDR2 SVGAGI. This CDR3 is CASSPTTANTGELFF. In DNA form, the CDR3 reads TGTGCCAGCAGCCCGACGACAGCGAACACCGGGGAGCTGTTTTTT.

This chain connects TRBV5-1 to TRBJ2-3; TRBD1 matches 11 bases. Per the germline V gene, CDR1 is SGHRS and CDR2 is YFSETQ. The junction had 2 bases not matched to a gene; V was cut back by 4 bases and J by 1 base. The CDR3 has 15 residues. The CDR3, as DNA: TGCGCCAGCAGCCGGACAGGGGGCGGCACAGATACGCAGTATTTT. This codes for CASSRTGGGTDTQYF.

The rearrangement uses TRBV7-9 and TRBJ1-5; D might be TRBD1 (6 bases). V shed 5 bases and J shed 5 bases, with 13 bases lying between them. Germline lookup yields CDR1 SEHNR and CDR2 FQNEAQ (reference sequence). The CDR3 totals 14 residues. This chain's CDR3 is CASSLQGWDQPQHF. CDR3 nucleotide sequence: TGTGCCAGCAGCCTACAGGGTTGGGATCAGCCCCAGCATTTT.

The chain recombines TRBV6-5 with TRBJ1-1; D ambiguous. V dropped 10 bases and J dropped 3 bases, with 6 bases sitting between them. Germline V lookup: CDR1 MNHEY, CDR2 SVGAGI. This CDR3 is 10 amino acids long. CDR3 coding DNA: TGTGCCACCGAATACACTGAAGCTTTCTTT. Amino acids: CATEYTEAFF.